Following are 7 T cell receptor beta chains from one sample sequenced in a study of cytomegalovirus exposure and HLA in healthy donors (dated by TCRdb to 2017 to 2019). The receptor library was made with the immunoSEQ multiplex PCR assay. For the multiplex PCR, a mixture combining 60 forward primers for TCR Vbeta segments and 13 reverse primers for TCR Jbeta segments was used. TCRdb carries this immuneACCESS record with in-frame sequences only. Its versions omit some clonotypes, under half of them owing to an unresolved V gene in the studies checked, with the rest unexplained. The sample table records about 140,000 clones; 60% to 80% of these occur just once. In total, the top ten clones hold about 1.6% of the sample. Sequencing was performed on PBMCs. The receptor set was obtained from a female donor in good health and CMV-seronegative.

The chain uses TRBV7-6 and TRBJ2-5, with 12 positions matching TRBD2. This CDR3 is built from 20 residues. With 0 bases clipped from V and 4 bases from J, the junction kept 15 bases outside the gene matches. Germline CDR1 is SGHVS and CDR2 is FNYEAQ. The CDR3 DNA reads TGTGCCAGCAGCTTAGCGCAGGTCGCTAGCGGGGGGGAGCCTCGAGAGACCCAGTACTTC. Amino acid sequence: CASSLAQVASGGEPRETQYF.

This clone was observed a few times. V is TRBV5-8 and J is TRBJ2-1; the match to TRBD2 covers 9 bases. Germline-derived CDR1 and CDR2 are SGHTS and YDEGEE. This CDR3 is built from 15 residues. Germline trimming cut 2 bases from V and 5 bases from J; bases unmatched to any gene: 5. The CDR3 here is CASSLGTSRDNEQFF. As DNA, the CDR3 is TGTGCCAGCAGCTTAGGGACTAGCAGGGACAATGAGCAGTTCTTC.

The J gene is TRBJ2-3, the V gene TRBV5-1; 8 positions agree with TRBD1. V gave up 6 bases and J gave up 4 bases; unmatched junction bases: 10. In germline, CDR1 is SGHRS, CDR2 YFSETQ. The CDR3 is made up of 15 amino acids. The CDR3 nucleotides are TGCGCCAGCAACAATCCGGGACAGGTTCCAGATACGCAGTATTTT. It encodes CASNNPGQVPDTQYF.

The chain joins TRBV7-9 to TRBJ2-1; maybe TRBD2 (6 bases). The CDR3 extends over 14 amino acids. Looked up from germline, CDR1 is SEHNR and CDR2 is FQNEAQ (reference sequence). With 1 base removed from V and 7 bases from J, the gap between germline ends came to 11 bases. The CDR3: CASSLGAGLNEQFF. The CDR3 bases are TGTGCCAGCAGCTTAGGAGCGGGCCTGAATGAGCAGTTCTTC.

The chain employs TRBV7-2 and TRBJ2-7; 9 nucleotides match TRBD1. V gave up 4 bases and J gave up 7 bases; unmatched junction bases: 8. Germline V lookup: CDR1 SGHTA, CDR2 FQGNSA. The CDR3 is 14 residues long. The DNA for the CDR3 is TGTGCCAGCAGCTCATTTCGGGACAGGGTTGAGCAGTACTTC. Residues: CASSSFRDRVEQYF.

In DNA form, the CDR3 reads TGTGCCAGCAGCTTAGCGAGGGGCGGGGATCTTTACGAGCAGTACTTC. As protein: CASSLARGGDLYEQYF. The chain couples TRBV7-8 to TRBJ2-7; D is possibly TRBD2 (6 bases). Germline-derived CDR1 and CDR2 are SGHVS and FQNEAQ. The CDR3 extends over 16 amino acids. V dropped 0 bases and J dropped 4 bases, with 16 bases sitting between them. The full variable domain, its missing parts supplied by reference TRBV7-8 and TRBJ2-7, is GAGVSQSPRYKVAKRGQDVALRCDPISGHVSLFWYQQALGQGPEFLTYFQNEAQLDKSGLPSDRFFAERPEGSVSTLKIQRTQQEDSAVYLCASSLARGGDLYEQYFGPGTRLTVT.

The chain couples TRBV29-1 to TRBJ2-7; the D gene is possibly TRBD2 (6 bases). Trimming removed 7 bases at V and 1 base at J, with 14 bases between. The CDR3 has 13 residues. Germline V gene lookup returns CDR1 SQVTM and CDR2 ANQGSEA. The CDR3 region is CSGGEADSYEQYF. The CDR3 nucleotides read TGCAGCGGGGGGGAGGCCGATTCCTACGAGCAGTACTTC.